The 24 T cell receptor beta chains in this list originate from one sample, sequenced in a study of spatial heterogeneity in lung cancer (dated by TCRdb to the late 2010s). This specimen's time point label, interpreted: blood at routine non-recurrence follow-up after resection. For TCR sequencing, whole RNA was extracted from tumor and nontumor lung tissue, or from cryopreserved PBMC samples, and no cell sorting was done. Library generation was performed with 5' RACE. These reads were obtained on a NextSeq 500. TCRdb reprocessing: public reads trimmed at Q25 with fastp, clones called with MiXCR, in-frame beta chains kept. For every CDR3 protein sequence, its rows merge into one entry that carries the most common genes and DNA. The sample profile shows 95,000 to 130,000 distinct CDR3 sequences; about 12% of them were found once. In total, the top ten clones hold approximately 17% of the sample. The sample here was PBMCs, taken at follow-up. Source of these receptors: a male donor with early-stage non-small cell lung cancer.

This clonotype was detected ten times or more. V gene TRBV5-1 combines with J gene TRBJ2-3, with no clear D. V was pared by 4 bases and J by 4 bases, with 16 bases between. There are 15 residues in the CDR3. Germline lookup yields CDR1 SGHRS and CDR2 YFSETQ. CDR3 coding DNA: TGCGCCAGCAGCCTCCGGGTCGACGCTGCAGATACGCAGTATTTT. Its protein is CASSLRVDAADTQYF. Variable domain in full (rest from reference TRBV5-1 and TRBJ2-3): KAGVTQTPRYLIKTRGQQVTLSCSPISGHRSVSWYQQTPGQGLQFLFEYFSETQRNKGNFPGRFSGRQFSNSRSEMNVSTLELGDSALYLCASSLRVDAADTQYFGPGTRLTVL.

J is TRBJ1-2 and V is TRBV28, with D perhaps TRBD1 (6 bases). Germline lookup yields CDR1 MDHEN and CDR2 SYDVKM. Trimming shortened V by 7 bases and J by 5 bases, and 14 bases separated the two germline ends. This CDR3 is 13 amino acids long. The CDR3 nucleotides are TGTGCCAGCATGGACCAGGACAGATATGGCTACACCTTC. Translating it yields CASMDQDRYGYTF.

This clonotype appeared many times. The chain recombines TRBV27 with TRBJ2-3; TRBD2 matches 10 bases. Germline V gives CDR1 MNHEY, CDR2 SMNVEV (reference sequence). V trimming: 10 bases; J trimming: 6 bases; junction bases outside the gene matches: 7. The CDR3 contains 13 residues. In DNA, the CDR3 is TGTGCCATCAGCGGGGGGGGTGCTGATACGCAGTATTTT. Protein product: CAISGGGADTQYF.

This clonotype showed up many times. The genes are TRBV4-3 and TRBJ2-6, with D hard to call. This CDR3 is built from 16 residues. CDR1 and CDR2 (germline): LGHNA, YSLEER. The V gene lost 0 bases and the J gene lost 0 bases, with 6 bases spanning the gap. CDR3 amino acids: CASSQEWVSGANVLTF. In DNA, the CDR3 is TGCGCCAGCAGCCAAGAATGGGTCTCTGGGGCCAACGTCCTGACTTTC.

V gene TRBV28 combines with J gene TRBJ1-5; no clear D. Looked up from germline, CDR1 is MDHEN and CDR2 is SYDVKM. The CDR3 spans 16 residues. V was trimmed by 5 bases and J by 2 bases, leaving 16 bases between them. The CDR3 DNA sequence: TGTGCCAGCAGTCACAGCAAAGGGTACGGCAATCAGCCCCAGCATTTT. It translates to CASSHSKGYGNQPQHF. Full variable domain (remainder filled in from reference TRBV28 and TRBJ1-5): DVKVTQSSRYLVKRTGEKVFLECVQDMDHENMFWYRQDPGLGLRLIYFSYDVKMKEKGDIPEGYSVSREKKERFSLILESASTNQTSMYLCASSHSKGYGNQPQHFGDGTRLSIL.

This clonotype was counted only a few times. The V gene is TRBV5-1, the J gene TRBJ2-1; D is unclear. V lost 1 base and J 7 bases, leaving 12 bases between the germline ends. Germline V gene data show CDR1 as SGHRS and CDR2 as YFSETQ. The CDR3 has 14 residues. CDR3 sequence (DNA): TGCGCCAGCAGCTTGAATAGGGCCTTTAATGAGCAGTTCTTC. Encoded protein: CASSLNRAFNEQFF.

This chain links TRBV6-6 with TRBJ2-2; D tentatively fits TRBD1 or TRBD2 (5 bases each). CDR1 is MNHNY, CDR2 SVGAGI, per germline (reference sequence). The CDR3 consists of 20 residues. Trimming removed 6 bases from V and 5 bases from J, with 31 bases in between. In DNA form, the CDR3 reads TGTGCCAGCAGACCGTCCGGGGCCCACCGAGACAGAGGGGTAACCGGGGAGCTGTTTTTT. This gives the protein CASRPSGAHRDRGVTGELFF.

This clonotype was picked up a small number of times. The rearrangement links TRBV18 to TRBJ2-2; 10 nucleotides match TRBD2. The CDR3 is 15 amino acids. V shed 2 bases and J 6 bases; nucleotides not matched to a gene: 3. Germline CDR1 and CDR2: KGHSH and LQKENI. The CDR3 protein is CASSPRGTSAGELFF. The CDR3 DNA sequence: TGTGCCAGCTCACCAAGAGGGACTAGCGCCGGGGAGCTGTTTTTT.

This clonotype has a count of ten or more. V gene TRBV6-5 combines with J gene TRBJ1-1, with D possibly TRBD1 on 5 matching bases. Trimming cost V 2 bases and J 1 base, with 8 bases left between them. CDR1 is MNHEY and CDR2 is SVGAGI in the germline V gene. This CDR3 is 14 amino acids long. In nucleotides, the CDR3 is TGTGCCAGCAGTTACGTGAGGGGGAACACTGAAGCTTTCTTT. Translation gives CASSYVRGNTEAFF.

This clonotype has ten or more counts. CDR3 in DNA: TGCAGTGCTAGAGATGTCCGACAGGGGGGAGAGACCCAGTACTTC. Translated: CSARDVRQGGETQYF. The rearrangement links TRBV20-1 to TRBJ2-5; 9 nucleotides match TRBD1. The CDR3 spans 15 residues. Germline values: CDR1 DFQATT, CDR2 SNEGSKA (reference sequence). Trimming took 0 bases from V and 4 from J; bases not matched to a gene: 6.

This chain uses TRBV7-2 with TRBJ2-3, with D unclear. Trimming took 1 base from V and 1 from J, leaving 12 bases between them. The CDR3 loop spans 16 amino acids. The germline V gene encodes CDR1 SGHTA and CDR2 FQGNSA. For the CDR3, the DNA is TGTGCCAGCAGCTTAGGTAGCTCCTGGGGCACAGATACGCAGTATTTT. It codes for CASSLGSSWGTDTQYF.

This clonotype was recorded a few times. The chain couples TRBV7-3 to TRBJ2-2, with 8 nucleotides matching TRBD2. This CDR3 has 13 amino acids. Germline loops: CDR1 SGHTA, CDR2 FQGTGA. V lost 6 bases and J lost 4; bases outside the gene matches: 1. The CDR3: CASSAGGTGELFF. The DNA of the CDR3 is TGTGCCAGCAGTGCGGGGGGCACCGGGGAGCTGTTTTTT. The full variable domain, completed using reference TRBV7-3 and TRBJ2-2, is GAGVSQTPSNKVTEKGKYVELRCDPISGHTALYWYRQSLGQGPEFLIYFQGTGAADDSGLPNDRFFAVRPEGSVSTLKIQRTERGDSAVYLCASSAGGTGELFFGEGSRLTVL.

This sequence joins TRBV20-1 and TRBJ2-5, with TRBD2 identical over 16 bases. CDR1 and CDR2 from the germline V gene are DFQATT and SNEGSKA (reference sequence). With V trimmed by 6 bases and J by 4 bases, 5 bases remained unmatched. The CDR3 contains 15 residues. The CDR3 reads CSAGTSGGARETQYF. DNA of the CDR3: TGCAGTGCAGGGACTAGCGGGGGGGCTAGAGAGACCCAGTACTTC.

This clonotype has just a few counts. This chain uses TRBV12-3 or TRBV12-4 with TRBJ2-1; D call uncertain. The length of the CDR3 is 12 residues. V was pared by 6 bases and J by 8 bases, with 11 bases between. The CDR3 protein is CASRPNHDEQFF. CDR3 coding DNA: TGTGCCAGCAGGCCCAATCACGATGAGCAGTTCTTC.

The table lists this clonotype with many counts. The chain couples TRBV6-6 to TRBJ1-1; D gene ambiguous. The germline CDR1 and CDR2 sequences are MNHNY and SVGAGI (reference sequence). CDR3 size: 13 residues. V lost 5 bases, J lost 1 base, and 8 bases lay in between. CDR3: CASSGRQNTEAFF. The CDR3 nucleotides are TGTGCCAGCAGTGGACGGCAGAACACTGAAGCTTTCTTT.

The rearrangement uses TRBV20-1 and TRBJ2-4; TRBD1 or TRBD2 may be the D gene (5 bases each). Germline-derived CDR1 and CDR2 are DFQATT and SNEGSKA (reference sequence). V was clipped by 5 bases and J by 0 bases, with 14 bases between them. The CDR3 contains 15 residues. CDR3 residues: CSAHLRDPAKNIQYF. DNA of the CDR3: TGCAGTGCTCACTTACGGGACCCAGCCAAAAACATTCAGTACTTC.

This clonotype was recorded at least ten times. CDR3 in amino acids: CASSFSLAGDYEQYF. The CDR3 region has the DNA TGTGCCAGCAGTTTCTCCCTAGCGGGGGACTACGAGCAGTACTTC. V usage is TRBV12-3 or TRBV12-4 and J usage is TRBJ2-7, with TRBD2 identical over 10 bases. This CDR3 comprises 15 residues. The trim removed 3 bases at V and 3 bases at J, leaving 5 bases unmatched.

This clonotype was counted a few times. The rearrangement links TRBV14 to TRBJ1-1; D not resolved. Deletions cut 1 base from V and 7 bases from J, with 4 bases between. This CDR3 region has 11 residues. Germline V lookup: CDR1 SGHDN, CDR2 FVKESK. The CDR3 bases are TGTGCCAGCAGCCAAGTTTTTGAAGCTTTCTTT. This codes for CASSQVFEAFF.

This clonotype occurred a few times. J is TRBJ1-2 and V is TRBV7-2, with 7 positions matching TRBD1. Germline loops: CDR1 SGHTA, CDR2 FQGNSA. The V segment lost 1 base and the J segment 7 bases; nucleotides outside the gene matches: 3. This CDR3 has 13 amino acids. DNA of the CDR3: TGTGCCAGCAGCTTAGGAAAGGGGGCTGGCTACACCTTC. It yields the protein CASSLGKGAGYTF. Full variable domain (missing parts from reference TRBV7-2 and TRBJ1-2): GAGVSQSPSNKVTEKGKDVELRCDPISGHTALYWYRQSLGQGLEFLIYFQGNSAPDKSGLPSDRFSAERTGGSVSTLTIQRTQQEDSAVYLCASSLGKGAGYTFGSGTRLTVV.

This clonotype was detected a few times. J is TRBJ1-1 and V is TRBV7-9; D might be TRBD1 (5 bases). This CDR3 has 15 residues. Germline CDR1 and CDR2: SEHNR and FQNEAQ (reference sequence). The germline V and J ends were trimmed by 5 bases and 5 bases, with 18 bases remaining between them. The CDR3 nucleotides are TGTGCCAGCAGCCCCATGGGGGTGACGGGGACTGAAGCTTTCTTT. This codes for CASSPMGVTGTEAFF.

The table lists this clonotype with many counts. The gene calls are TRBV3-1 and TRBJ2-3, with D perhaps matching TRBD2 (6 bases). The CDR3 contains 14 residues. V lost 8 bases and J lost 2, with 14 bases in between. CDR1 and CDR2 from the germline V gene are LGHDT and YNNKEL (reference sequence). The CDR3 here is CASRRGGDTDTQYF. As DNA, the CDR3 is TGTGCCAGCCGGCGAGGAGGGGACACAGATACGCAGTATTTT.

This chain links TRBV20-1 with TRBJ1-6; maybe TRBD1 (6 bases). V shed 0 bases and J shed 8 bases, with 14 bases lying between them. The CDR3 is 15 amino acids. Germline lookup yields CDR1 DFQATT and CDR2 SNEGSKA (reference sequence). CDR3 region: CSARDRQAGHSPLHF. The DNA for the CDR3 is TGCAGTGCTAGAGACCGACAGGCAGGGCATTCACCCCTCCACTTT.

This clonotype was recorded a few times. The chain carries TRBV27 and TRBJ2-7; the D gene is possibly TRBD1 (6 bases). V shed 5 bases and J shed 2 bases, with 10 bases lying between them. From germline, CDR1 is MNHEY and CDR2 SMNVEV (reference sequence). The CDR3 contains 13 residues. Written as DNA, the CDR3 is TGTGCCAGCAGTCCGACAGGTCCCTACGAGCAGTACTTC. This codes for CASSPTGPYEQYF.

This sequence joins TRBV27 and TRBJ1-5, with TRBD1 as a possible D gene (6 bases). The CDR3 has 13 residues. V gave up 5 bases and J gave up 9 bases, with 14 bases separating them. Germline V gene lookup returns CDR1 MNHEY and CDR2 SMNVEV (reference sequence). The CDR3 region has the DNA TGTGCCAGCAGTCCGGGGACACACCGGCCCCAGCATTTT. Protein product: CASSPGTHRPQHF.